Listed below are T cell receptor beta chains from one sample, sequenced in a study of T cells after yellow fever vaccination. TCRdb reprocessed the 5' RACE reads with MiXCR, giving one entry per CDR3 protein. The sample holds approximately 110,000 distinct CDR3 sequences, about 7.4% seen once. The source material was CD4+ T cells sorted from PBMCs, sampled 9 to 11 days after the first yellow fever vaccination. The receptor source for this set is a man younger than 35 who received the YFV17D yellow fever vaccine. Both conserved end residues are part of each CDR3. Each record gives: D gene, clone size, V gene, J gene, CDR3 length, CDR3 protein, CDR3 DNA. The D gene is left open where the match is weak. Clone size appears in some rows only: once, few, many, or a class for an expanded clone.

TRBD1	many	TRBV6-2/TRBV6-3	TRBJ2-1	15	CASSPGQGVWNEQFF	TGTGCCAGCAGCCCCGGACAGGGGGTATGGAATGAGCAGTTCTTC
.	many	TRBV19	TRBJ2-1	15	CASRGRQAGGDEQFF	TGTGCCAGTCGCGGGAGACAGGCAGGTGGCGATGAGCAGTTCTTC
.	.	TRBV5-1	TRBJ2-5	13	CASSIPGQETQYF	TGCGCCAGCAGCATACCAGGACAAGAGACCCAGTACTTC
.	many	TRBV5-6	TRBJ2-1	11	CASSARLEQFF	TGTGCCAGCAGCGCGAGACTCGAGCAGTTCTTC
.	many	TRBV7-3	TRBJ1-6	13	CASSLQGGSPLHF	TGTGCCAGCAGCTTACAGGGTGGGTCACCCCTCCACTTT
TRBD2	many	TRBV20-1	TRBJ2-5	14	CSAIERGGLETQYF	TGCAGTGCTATAGAGCGGGGGGGTTTGGAGACCCAGTACTTC
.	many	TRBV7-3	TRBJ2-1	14	CASSLRGVEHEQFF	TGTGCCAGCAGCTTAAGGGGGGTGGAGCATGAGCAGTTCTTC
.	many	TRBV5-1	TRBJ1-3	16	CASSLGWGSSGNTIYF	TGCGCCAGCAGCTTGGGATGGGGCAGCTCTGGAAACACCATATATTTT
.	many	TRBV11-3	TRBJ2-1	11	CASSLRGEQFF	TGTGCCAGCAGCTTACGGGGGGAGCAGTTCTTC
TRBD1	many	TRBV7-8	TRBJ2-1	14	CASSLVDRGLEQFF	TGTGCCAGCAGCTTAGTGGACAGGGGGCTTGAGCAGTTCTTC
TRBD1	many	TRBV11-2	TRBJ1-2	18	CASSRANLRQGFHYGYTF	TGTGCCAGCAGCCGAGCAAACTTGAGACAGGGGTTCCACTATGGCTACACCTTC
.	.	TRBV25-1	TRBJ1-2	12	CASSEANYGYTF	TGTGCCAGCAGTGAAGCTAACTATGGCTACACCTTC
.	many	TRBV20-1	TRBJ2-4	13	CSARRGHENIQYF	TGCAGTGCTAGACGAGGGCATGAAAACATTCAGTACTTC
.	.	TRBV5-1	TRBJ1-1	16	CASSPDGGALNTEAFF	TGCGCCAGCAGTCCGGACGGCGGGGCCTTGAACACTGAAGCTTTCTTT
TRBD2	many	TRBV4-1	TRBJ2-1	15	CASTRTSFWGNEQFF	TGCGCCAGCACCAGGACTAGCTTCTGGGGAAATGAGCAGTTCTTC
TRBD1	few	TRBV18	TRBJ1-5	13	CASSPGQNQPQHF	TGTGCCAGCTCACCGGGACAGAATCAGCCCCAGCATTTT
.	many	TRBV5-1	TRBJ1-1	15	CASSASPGTNTEAFF	TGCGCCAGCAGCGCCTCCCCGGGGACGAACACTGAAGCTTTCTTT
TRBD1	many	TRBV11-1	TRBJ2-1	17	CASSPNPGTGGRNEQFF	TGTGCCAGCAGCCCAAACCCCGGGACAGGGGGCAGAAATGAGCAGTTCTTC
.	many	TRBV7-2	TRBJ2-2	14	CASSRGRDTGELFF	TGTGCCAGCAGCCGGGGGCGAGACACCGGGGAGCTGTTTTTT
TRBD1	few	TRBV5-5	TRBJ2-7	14	CASSSDRGQREQYF	TGTGCCAGCAGCTCGGACAGGGGGCAAAGGGAGCAGTACTTC
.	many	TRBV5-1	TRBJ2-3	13	CASSPEGADTQYF	TGCGCCAGCAGTCCCGAGGGGGCAGATACGCAGTATTTT
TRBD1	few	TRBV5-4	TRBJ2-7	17	CASSDGLGTGGNYEQYF	TGTGCCAGCAGCGACGGCCTGGGGACAGGGGGGAACTACGAGCAGTACTTC
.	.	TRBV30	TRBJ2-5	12	CAWSVRRETQYF	TGTGCCTGGAGTGTAAGGCGGGAGACCCAGTACTTC
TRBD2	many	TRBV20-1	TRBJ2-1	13	CSARKLAGNEQFF	TGCAGTGCTAGAAAGCTAGCGGGAAATGAGCAGTTCTTC
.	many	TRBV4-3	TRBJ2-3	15	CASRQASTGTDTQYF	TGCGCCAGCAGACAGGCCTCGACTGGTACAGATACGCAGTATTTT
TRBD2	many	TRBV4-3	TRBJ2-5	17	CASSQGPSGGAEETQYF	TGCGCCAGCAGCCAAGGCCCTAGCGGGGGGGCCGAGGAGACCCAGTACTTC
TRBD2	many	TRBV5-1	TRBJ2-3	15	CASSLGGGAADTQYF	TGCGCCAGCAGCTTGGGCGGGGGGGCCGCAGATACGCAGTATTTT
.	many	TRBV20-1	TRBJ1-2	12	CSVREQTLGYTF	TGCAGTGTAAGGGAACAGACCCTTGGCTACACCTTC
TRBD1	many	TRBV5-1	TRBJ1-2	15	CASSLGEQGFYGYTF	TGCGCCAGCAGCTTGGGGGAACAGGGGTTCTATGGCTACACCTTC
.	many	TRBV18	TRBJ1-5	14	CASSPGQTGQPQHF	TGTGCCAGCTCACCCGGACAGACCGGGCAGCCCCAGCATTTT
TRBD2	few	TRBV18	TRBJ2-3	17	CASSRQISGGATDTQYF	TGTGCCAGCTCACGACAGATTAGCGGGGGGGCCACAGATACGCAGTATTTT
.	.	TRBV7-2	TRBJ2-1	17	CASSLYWSQVGSNEQFF	TGTGCCAGCAGCTTATACTGGTCCCAGGTGGGCTCAAATGAGCAGTTCTTC
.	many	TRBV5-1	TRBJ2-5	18	CASSLRGRRDSLWETQYF	TGCGCCAGCAGCTTAAGAGGGCGCCGAGACAGTTTATGGGAGACCCAGTACTTC
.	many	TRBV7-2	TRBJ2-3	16	CASSPRGILSRDTQYF	TGTGCCAGCAGCCCAAGAGGTATCTTGAGTAGAGATACGCAGTATTTT
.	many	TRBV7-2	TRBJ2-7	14	CASSFSGSSYEQYF	TGTGCCAGCAGCTTCTCGGGGAGCTCCTACGAGCAGTACTTC
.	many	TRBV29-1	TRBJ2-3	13	CSVGGAFTDTQYF	TGCAGCGTTGGGGGCGCGTTCACAGATACGCAGTATTTT
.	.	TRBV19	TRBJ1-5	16	CASSIMGGLSNQPQHF	TGTGCCAGTAGTATAATGGGGGGACTTAGCAATCAGCCCCAGCATTTT
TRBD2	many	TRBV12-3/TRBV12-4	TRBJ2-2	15	CASRRLAGTLGELFF	TGTGCCAGCAGGCGACTAGCGGGGACTCTGGGGGAGCTGTTTTTT
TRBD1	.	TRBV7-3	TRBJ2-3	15	CASSFGTDKTDTQYF	TGTGCCAGCAGCTTCGGGACAGACAAGACAGATACGCAGTATTTT
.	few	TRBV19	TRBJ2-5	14	CASSINRYQETQYF	TGTGCCAGTAGTATAAACAGGTACCAAGAGACCCAGTACTTC
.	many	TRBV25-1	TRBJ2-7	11	CATTSFSEQYF	TGTGCCACCACTTCCTTTTCGGAGCAGTACTTC
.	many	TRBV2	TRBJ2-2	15	CASSDSFPNTGELFF	TGTGCCAGCAGTGACAGTTTCCCGAACACCGGGGAGCTGTTTTTT
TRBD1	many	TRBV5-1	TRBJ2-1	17	CASSLAWTGDRYNEQFF	TGCGCCAGCAGCTTGGCTTGGACAGGGGATAGATACAATGAGCAGTTCTTC
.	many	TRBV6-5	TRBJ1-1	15	CASSYSNLAYAEAFF	TGTGCCAGCAGTTACTCGAATCTCGCGTATGCGGAAGCTTTCTTT
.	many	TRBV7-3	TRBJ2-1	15	CASSSLGGPLYEQFF	TGTGCCAGCAGCTCTTTGGGGGGGCCTTTATATGAGCAGTTCTTC
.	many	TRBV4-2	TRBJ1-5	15	CASSQAEGRNQPQHF	TGTGCCAGCAGCCAAGCTGAGGGGCGCAATCAGCCCCAGCATTTT
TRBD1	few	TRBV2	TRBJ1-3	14	CANGQGAFRNTIYF	TGTGCCAACGGACAGGGGGCATTTAGAAACACCATATATTTT
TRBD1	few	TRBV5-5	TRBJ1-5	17	CASSRLPGQGTNQPQHF	TGTGCCAGCAGCCGTCTCCCGGGACAGGGGACCAATCAGCCCCAGCATTTT
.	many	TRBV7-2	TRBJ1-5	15	CASSPTGTTNQPQHF	TGTGCCAGCAGCCCCACCGGGACAACCAATCAGCCCCAGCATTTT